This TCR beta chain was identified in a study of cytomegalovirus exposure and HLA in healthy donors. A multiplex PCR was run with 60 Vbeta primers and 13 Jbeta primers. In the original analysis: It was a later analysis that counted 79 million or so unique TCR beta chains, of which approximately 9.9 million were shared. Method: immunoSEQ multiplex PCR; TCRdb's copy keeps in-frame clones and lacks some. V, J and clone size reflect that table, while D and trimming were determined from the DNA. The top ten clones hold about 1.6% of a sample with about 160,000 clones, more than 75% of them seen once. The CDR3 is 15 amino acids. V was clipped by 6 bases and J by 3 bases; unmatched bases: 7. Germline V gene lookup returns CDR1 MNHEY and CDR2 SMNVEV (reference sequence). The study's findings and limits: The study flagged some 170 TCR beta chains as cytomegalovirus-associated. By a later analysis, the bulk of CMV-associated TCR beta chains appeared HLA-restricted.

This clone turned up a few times. What it binds is unknown. The identical CDR3 is also encoded by other nucleotide sequences in the sample. The receptor was isolated from a girl aged 5-17 years in good health and CMV-seropositive. Sequencing used PBMCs. The chain recombines TRBV27 with TRBJ1-5; 8 positions match TRBD1. Here the CDR3 DNA reads TGTGCCAGCAGGCCCGGGACAGGCAACAATCAGCCCCAGCATTTT. It yields the protein CASRPGTGNNQPQHF.